Following are 19 T cell receptor beta chains from one sample sequenced in a study of T-cell memory formation after mild COVID-19 (dated by TCRdb to about 2021). The library was made by 5' RACE. The sequencer was an Illumina NovaSeq 6000. TCRdb applied fastp at Q25 and MiXCR to the public reads, then kept only in-frame beta chains. Here each entry gathers all rows of one CDR3 protein and keeps the most common genes and DNA. Present in this sample are approximately 260,000 distinct CDR3 sequences, around 15% of which were seen just once. The top ten clones comprise roughly a fifth of the sample. Sequences were obtained from PBMCs or a T cell subset sorted from them (not recorded which). The source is a man between 18 and 29 years old who had mild COVID-19 (a few samples of this study predate the infection). The sample titles of this study are shuffled in the database, so cell type and time point are left out; the donor was told from shared clones.

Only a few counts were recorded for this clonotype. The genes are TRBV19 and TRBJ1-5, with D tentatively TRBD1 (6 bases). The CDR3 contains 17 residues. The germline CDR1 and CDR2 sequences are LNHDA and SQIVND (reference sequence). Trimming cost V 7 bases and J 7 bases, with 26 bases left between them. The CDR3 DNA reads TGTGCCAGTACTCCCTCAGGCGGCAGGGGAGGCGGCCAGCCCCAGCATTTT. It yields the protein CASTPSGGRGGGQPQHF. Complete variable domain (other parts from reference TRBV19 and TRBJ1-5): DGGITQSPKYLFRKEGQNVTLSCEQNLNHDAMYWYRQDPGQGLRLIYYSQIVNDFQKGDIAEGYSVSREKKESFPLTVTSAQKNPTAFYLCASTPSGGRGGGQPQHFGDGTRLSIL.

This clonotype was observed a few times. The rearrangement joins TRBV11-3 to TRBJ2-1; the D gene is possibly TRBD1 (6 bases). V dropped 1 base and J dropped 13 bases, with 11 bases sitting between them. Germline values: CDR1 SGHNT, CDR2 YENEEA. This CDR3 is 12 amino acids long. CDR3 nucleotides: TGTGCCAGCAGCTTAGGAGAGGACAGACAGTTCTTC. Protein sequence: CASSLGEDRQFF.

This clonotype was seen many times. The J gene is TRBJ2-2, the V gene TRBV24-1; D call uncertain. V dropped 0 bases and J dropped 6 bases, with 16 bases sitting between them. This CDR3 contains 17 residues. Per germline, CDR1 KGHDR and CDR2 SFDVKD. Here the CDR3 reads CATSDLQGRPEAGELFF. The CDR3 nucleotides are TGTGCCACCAGTGATTTGCAAGGTCGGCCTGAAGCCGGGGAGCTGTTTTTT.

This clonotype was found many times. The chain joins TRBV5-1 to TRBJ2-7; TRBD1 aligns across 10 bases. The CDR3 loop spans 14 amino acids. CDR1 SGHRS and CDR2 YFSETQ come from the germline V gene. V lost 0 bases and J lost 5; bases outside the gene matches: 2. In nucleotides, the CDR3 is TGCGCCAGCAGCTTGGGACAGGGGGCAGACGAGCAGTACGTC. As protein: CASSLGQGADEQYV.

CDR3 sequence reads: CASSLRGLSSYEQYF. The DNA for the CDR3 is TGTGCCAGCAGCTTAAGGGGGTTGAGCTCCTACGAGCAGTACTTC. The chain employs TRBV7-3 and TRBJ2-7; D possibly matches TRBD1 or TRBD2 (5 bases each). From germline, CDR1 is SGHTA and CDR2 FQGTGA. V was clipped by 1 base and J by 0 bases, with 10 bases between them. The CDR3 is made up of 15 amino acids.

This clonotype showed up just a few times. This chain links TRBV6-5 with TRBJ2-1, with 7 nucleotides matching TRBD2. V shed 2 bases, J shed 2 bases, and the junction held 3 bases outside the gene matches. There are 15 residues in the CDR3. The germline CDR1 and CDR2 sequences are MNHEY and SVGAGI. The CDR3 spells CASSYTGGTYNEQFF. The CDR3 DNA reads TGTGCCAGCAGTTACACGGGGGGTACCTACAATGAGCAGTTCTTC.

In its sample, this clonotype was seen a few times. V usage is TRBV10-1 and J usage is TRBJ2-5, with D perhaps TRBD1 or TRBD2 (5 bases each). The CDR3 length is 12 residues. Trimming shortened V by 6 bases and J by 5 bases, and 10 bases separated the two germline ends. CDR1 is WNHNN, CDR2 SYGVQD, per germline (reference sequence). This chain's CDR3 is CASSPGRETQYF. The CDR3 nucleotides are TGCGCCAGCAGCCCGGGACGGGAGACCCAGTACTTC.

This clonotype was picked up many times. This rearrangement joins TRBV2 to TRBJ1-1; perhaps TRBD1 as D (6 bases). Germline values: CDR1 SNHLY, CDR2 FYNNEI. CDR3 length: 13 amino acids. The V gene lost 6 bases and the J gene lost 5 bases, with 13 bases spanning the gap. DNA for the CDR3: TGTGCCAGCAGGCGGACAGAGTTGACTGAAGCTTTCTTT. It yields the protein CASRRTELTEAFF.

This rearrangement joins TRBV20-1 to TRBJ2-1; TRBD2 agrees at 8 bases. Germline values: CDR1 DFQATT, CDR2 SNEGSKA (reference sequence). After removal of 6 bases from V and 4 bases from J, the junction contained 8 bases not matched to a gene. This CDR3 contains 14 residues. The CDR3 DNA reads TGCAGTGCCCAGTGGCCTAGCGGGTACAATGAGCAGTTCTTC. Protein product: CSAQWPSGYNEQFF.

The chain uses TRBV6-2 or TRBV6-3 and TRBJ1-5; D is perhaps TRBD1 (5 bases). This CDR3 has 14 amino acids. Germline V gene lookup returns CDR1 MNHEY and CDR2 SVGEGT. Trimming took off 8 bases at V and 3 bases at J, with 14 bases between the two ends. CDR3 coding DNA: TGTGCCAGCGGCCCCGGGGACGTCAATCAGCCCCAGCATTTT. It encodes CASGPGDVNQPQHF.

This clonotype was seen ten or more times. The J gene is TRBJ2-3, the V gene TRBV7-9; the D is unclear. The V gene lost 4 bases and the J gene lost 2 bases, with 13 bases spanning the gap. Germline lookup yields CDR1 SEHNR and CDR2 FQNEAQ (reference sequence). The CDR3 covers 15 residues. CDR3 loop: CASSSGRNPTDTQYF. As DNA, the CDR3 is TGTGCCAGCAGCTCCGGTCGGAATCCCACAGATACGCAGTATTTT.

This clonotype was counted between two and nine times. The chain links TRBV7-9 to TRBJ2-2; D is undetermined. This CDR3 is 14 amino acids long. Trimming took 5 bases from V and 6 from J, leaving 13 bases between them. Germline CDR1 SEHNR, CDR2 FQNEAQ (reference sequence). This chain's CDR3 is CASSIQTVPGELFF. For the CDR3, the DNA is TGTGCCAGCAGCATTCAGACCGTCCCCGGGGAGCTGTTTTTT.

This clonotype has a handful of counts. The J gene is TRBJ1-1, the V gene TRBV20-1; TRBD1 aligns across 9 bases. Germline CDR1 and CDR2: DFQATT and SNEGSKA (reference sequence). V dropped 3 bases and J dropped 1; count of bases not matched to a gene: 6. The CDR3 has 15 residues. The CDR3 nucleotides are TGCAGTGCTAGCGGACAGGGGCGGTGGAACACTGAAGCTTTCTTT. Its protein is CSASGQGRWNTEAFF.

This clonotype has a handful of counts. DNA of the CDR3: TGTGCCAGCTGGGACAAAGAGGACAGATACAATGAGCAGTTCTTC. This gives the protein CASWDKEDRYNEQFF. This chain uses TRBV7-8 with TRBJ2-1; a possible D gene is TRBD1 (6 bases). Germline V gene sequence: CDR1 SGHVS, CDR2 FQNEAQ. V was shortened by 8 bases and J by 4 bases, with 18 bases between the two germline ends. The length of the CDR3 is 15 residues. The full variable domain, completed using reference TRBV7-8 and TRBJ2-1, is GAGVSQSPRYKVAKRGQDVALRCDPISGHVSLFWYQQALGQGPEFLTYFQNEAQLDKSGLPSDRFFAERPEGSVSTLKIQRTQQEDSAVYLCASWDKEDRYNEQFFGPGTRLTVL.

To note about this clonotype: One end of the junction does not line up with germline, which may come from a read error. The chain couples TRBV9 to TRBJ2-3; maybe TRBD1 (7 bases). CDR3 length: 14 amino acids. CDR1 is SGDLS, CDR2 YYNGEE, per germline. CDR3 in DNA: TGTGCCAGCAGCGTATCAGGGGGGACAGATACGCAGTGTTTT. Its translation: CASSVSGGTDTQCF.

This clonotype was observed a handful of times. The chain carries TRBV3-1 and TRBJ2-5; TRBD2 agrees at 10 bases. Trimming took 6 bases from V and 5 from J; bases not matched to a gene: 9. This CDR3 comprises 15 residues. Germline CDR1 reads LGHDT; CDR2 reads YNNKEL (reference sequence). The CDR3 is CASSPYTGLAETQYF. CDR3 nucleotide sequence: TGTGCCAGCAGTCCCTATACGGGACTAGCGGAGACCCAGTACTTC.

This clonotype occurred many times. As DNA, the CDR3 is TGTGCCAGCAGCTTAGTACTAGCGGGGGCCCTCACAGATACGCAGTATTTT. As protein: CASSLVLAGALTDTQYF. The chain couples TRBV7-3 to TRBJ2-3; TRBD2 matches at 11 bases. The CDR3 extends over 17 amino acids. With 2 bases clipped from V and 2 bases from J, the junction kept 6 bases outside the gene matches. Germline V gene lookup returns CDR1 SGHTA and CDR2 FQGTGA.

This clonotype was counted a few times. The V call is TRBV2, the J call TRBJ1-1; 8 nucleotides align to TRBD1. This CDR3 has 15 residues. CDR1 and CDR2 from the germline V gene are SNHLY and FYNNEI. J gave up 0 bases and V 3 bases, and 3 bases lay outside the gene matches. The CDR3, as DNA: TGTGCCAGCAGTGACCGGACAGGGCTGAACACTGAAGCTTTCTTT. The encoded protein is CASSDRTGLNTEAFF.

The chain uses TRBV10-3 and TRBJ1-5; 8 nucleotides align to TRBD1. J lost 2 bases, V lost 4 bases, and 1 base had no gene match. This CDR3 comprises 14 residues. Germline values: CDR1 ENHRY, CDR2 SYGVKD. The CDR3: CAISAGGGNQPQHF. CDR3 bases: TGTGCCATCAGTGCAGGGGGCGGCAATCAGCCCCAGCATTTT.